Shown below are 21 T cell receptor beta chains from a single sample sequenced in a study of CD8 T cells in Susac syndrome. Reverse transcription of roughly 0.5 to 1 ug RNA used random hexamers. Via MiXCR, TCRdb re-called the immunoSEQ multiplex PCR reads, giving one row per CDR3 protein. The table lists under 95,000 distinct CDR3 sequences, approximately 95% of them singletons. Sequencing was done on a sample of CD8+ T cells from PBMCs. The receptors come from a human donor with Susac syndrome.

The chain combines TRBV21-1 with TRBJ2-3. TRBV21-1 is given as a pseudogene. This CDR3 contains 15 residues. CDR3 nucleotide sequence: TGTGCCAGCAGCAACGTGGACGGATGCACAGATACGCAGTATTTT. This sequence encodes CASSNVDGCTDTQYF.

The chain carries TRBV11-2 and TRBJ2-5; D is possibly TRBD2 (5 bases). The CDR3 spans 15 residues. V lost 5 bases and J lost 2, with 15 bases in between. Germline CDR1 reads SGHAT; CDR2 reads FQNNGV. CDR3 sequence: CASSPRAPPQETQYF. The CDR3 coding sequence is TGTGCCAGCAGCCCGCGGGCCCCACCGCAAGAGACCCAGTACTTC.

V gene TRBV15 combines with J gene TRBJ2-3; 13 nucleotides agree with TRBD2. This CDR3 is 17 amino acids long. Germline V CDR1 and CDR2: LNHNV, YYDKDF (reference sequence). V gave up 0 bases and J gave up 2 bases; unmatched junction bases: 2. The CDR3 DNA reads TGTGCCACCAGCAGAGACGGGACTAGCGGGGACACAGATACGCAGTATTTT. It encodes CATSRDGTSGDTDTQYF.

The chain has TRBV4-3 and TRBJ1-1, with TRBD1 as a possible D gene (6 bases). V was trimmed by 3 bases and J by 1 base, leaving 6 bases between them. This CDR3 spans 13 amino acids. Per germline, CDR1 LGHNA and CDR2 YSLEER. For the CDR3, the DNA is TGCGCCAGCAGCCAGGACAGGAACACTGAAGCTTTCTTT. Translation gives CASSQDRNTEAFF.

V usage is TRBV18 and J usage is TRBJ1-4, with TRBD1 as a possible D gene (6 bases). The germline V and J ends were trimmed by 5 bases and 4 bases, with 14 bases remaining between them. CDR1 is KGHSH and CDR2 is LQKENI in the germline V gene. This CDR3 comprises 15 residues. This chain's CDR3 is CASSSYREGNEKLFF. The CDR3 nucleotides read TGTGCCAGCTCATCCTACAGGGAGGGTAATGAAAAACTGTTTTTT.

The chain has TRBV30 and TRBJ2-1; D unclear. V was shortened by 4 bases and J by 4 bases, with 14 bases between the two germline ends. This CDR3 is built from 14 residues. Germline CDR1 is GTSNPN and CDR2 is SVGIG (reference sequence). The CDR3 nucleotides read TGTGCCTGGACAATGCCCGGGCAGTACAATGAGCAGTTCTTC. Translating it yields CAWTMPGQYNEQFF. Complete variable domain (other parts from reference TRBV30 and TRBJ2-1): SQTIHQWPATLVQPVGSPLSLECTVEGTSNPNLYWYRQAAGRGLQLLFYSVGIGQISSEVPQNLSASRPQDRQFILSSKKLLLSDSGFYLCAWTMPGQYNEQFFGPGTRLTVL.

The CDR3 sequence: CASSPTGKGQPQHF. In nucleotides, the CDR3 is TGTGCCAGCAGCCCCACAGGGAAGGGGCAGCCCCAGCATTTT. The chain joins TRBV7-9 to TRBJ1-5; tentatively, D is TRBD1 (6 bases). CDR3 size: 14 residues. Germline values: CDR1 SEHNR, CDR2 FQNEAQ (reference sequence). Trimming left V 5 bases short and J 7 bases short, with 15 bases between.

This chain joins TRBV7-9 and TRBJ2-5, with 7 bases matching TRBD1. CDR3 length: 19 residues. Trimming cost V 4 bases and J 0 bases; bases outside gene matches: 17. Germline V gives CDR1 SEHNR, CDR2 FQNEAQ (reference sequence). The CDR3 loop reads CASSSTLGTAGRYQETQYF. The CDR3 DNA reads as TGTGCCAGCAGCTCCACCCTCGGGACAGCAGGAAGGTACCAAGAGACCCAGTACTTC.

The CDR3 loop is CATSTSGRGNEQFF. The CDR3 DNA is TGTGCCACCTCGACTAGCGGGAGGGGTAATGAGCAGTTCTTC. The chain uses TRBV3-1 and TRBJ2-1; 14 bases agree with TRBD2. V lost 10 bases, J lost 7 bases, and 6 bases stayed unmatched. Germline CDR1 and CDR2: LGHDT and YNNKEL (reference sequence). The CDR3 runs 14 residues.

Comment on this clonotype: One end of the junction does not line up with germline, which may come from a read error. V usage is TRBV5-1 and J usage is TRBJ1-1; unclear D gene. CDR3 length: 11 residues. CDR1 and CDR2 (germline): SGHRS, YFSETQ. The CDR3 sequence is CASTSGTEAFF. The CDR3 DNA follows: TGCGCGAGCACGTCTGGCACTGAAGCTTTCTTT. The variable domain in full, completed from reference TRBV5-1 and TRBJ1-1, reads KAGVTQTPRYLIKTRGQQVTLSCSPISGHRSVSWYQQTPGQGLQFLFEYFSETQRNKGNFPGRFSGRQFSNSRSEMNVSTLELGDSALYLCASTSGTEAFFGQGTRLTVV.

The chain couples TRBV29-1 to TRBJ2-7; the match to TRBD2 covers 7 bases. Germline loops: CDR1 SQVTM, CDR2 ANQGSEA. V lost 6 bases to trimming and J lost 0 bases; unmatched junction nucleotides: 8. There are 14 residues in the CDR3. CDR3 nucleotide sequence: TGCAGCGTAGGAACTAGCGAGCACTCCTACGAGCAGTACTTC. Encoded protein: CSVGTSEHSYEQYF.

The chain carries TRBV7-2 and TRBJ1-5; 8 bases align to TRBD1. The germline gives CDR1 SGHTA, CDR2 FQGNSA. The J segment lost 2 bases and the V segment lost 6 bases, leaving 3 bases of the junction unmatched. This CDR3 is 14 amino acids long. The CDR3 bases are TGTGCCAGCAGGACAGGGGCCGGCAATCAGCCCCAGCATTTT. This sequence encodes CASRTGAGNQPQHF.

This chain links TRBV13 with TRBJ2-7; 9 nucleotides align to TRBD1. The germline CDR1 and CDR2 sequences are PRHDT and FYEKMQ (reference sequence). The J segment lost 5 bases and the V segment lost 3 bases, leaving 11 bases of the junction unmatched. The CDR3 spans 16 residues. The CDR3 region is CASSLGQGHLFDEQYF. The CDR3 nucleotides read TGTGCCAGCAGCTTGGGACAGGGACATTTATTCGACGAGCAGTACTTC.

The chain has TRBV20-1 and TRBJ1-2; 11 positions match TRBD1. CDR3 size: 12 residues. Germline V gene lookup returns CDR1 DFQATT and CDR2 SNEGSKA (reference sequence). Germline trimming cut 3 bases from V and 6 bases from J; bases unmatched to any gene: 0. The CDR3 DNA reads TGCAGTGCTAGGGACAGGGGGCATGGCTACACCTTC. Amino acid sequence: CSARDRGHGYTF.

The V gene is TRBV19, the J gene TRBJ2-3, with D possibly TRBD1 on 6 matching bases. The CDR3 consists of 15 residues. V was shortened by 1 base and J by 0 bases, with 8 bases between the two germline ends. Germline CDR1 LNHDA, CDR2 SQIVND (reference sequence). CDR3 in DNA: TGTGCCAGTAGTATAGTAGGGGGTAGCACAGATACGCAGTATTTT. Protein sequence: CASSIVGGSTDTQYF.

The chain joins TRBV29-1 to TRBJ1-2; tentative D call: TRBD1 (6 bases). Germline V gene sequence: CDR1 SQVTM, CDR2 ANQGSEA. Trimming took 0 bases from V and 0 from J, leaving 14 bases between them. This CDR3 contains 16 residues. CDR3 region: CSVEEGRGGPNYGYTF. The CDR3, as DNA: TGCAGCGTTGAAGAGGGTCGGGGGGGGCCTAACTATGGCTACACCTTC.

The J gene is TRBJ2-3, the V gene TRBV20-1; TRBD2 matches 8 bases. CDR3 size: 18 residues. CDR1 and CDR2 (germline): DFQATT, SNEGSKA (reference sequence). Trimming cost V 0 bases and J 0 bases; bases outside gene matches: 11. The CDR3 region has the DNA TGCAGTGCTAGAGATCGAAGGACTAGCTTATCTAGCACAGATACGCAGTATTTT. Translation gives CSARDRRTSLSSTDTQYF.

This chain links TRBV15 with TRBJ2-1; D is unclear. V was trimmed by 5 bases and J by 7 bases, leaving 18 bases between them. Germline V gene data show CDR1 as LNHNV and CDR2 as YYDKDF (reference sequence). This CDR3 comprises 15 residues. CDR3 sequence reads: CATSLDTSPWNEQFF. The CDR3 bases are TGTGCCACCAGCCTAGACACCTCTCCTTGGAATGAGCAGTTCTTC.

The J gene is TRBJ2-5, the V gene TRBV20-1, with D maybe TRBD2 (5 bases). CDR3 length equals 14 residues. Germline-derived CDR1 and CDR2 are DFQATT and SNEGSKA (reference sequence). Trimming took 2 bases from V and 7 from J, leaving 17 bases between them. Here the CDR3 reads CSARSSGEIGTQYF. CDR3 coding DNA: TGCAGTGCTAGATCCTCCGGGGAGATTGGGACCCAGTACTTC.

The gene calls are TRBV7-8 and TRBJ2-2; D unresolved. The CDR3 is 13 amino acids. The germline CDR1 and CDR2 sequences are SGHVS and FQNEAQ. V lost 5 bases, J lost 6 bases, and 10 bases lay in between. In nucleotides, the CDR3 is TGTGCCAGCAGCAAGGGCCCCTCCGGGGAGCTGTTTTTT. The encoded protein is CASSKGPSGELFF.

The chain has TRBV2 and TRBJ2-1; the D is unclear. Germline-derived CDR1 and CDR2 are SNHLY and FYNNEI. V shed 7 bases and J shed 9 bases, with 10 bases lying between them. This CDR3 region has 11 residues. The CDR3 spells CASTSRGEQFF. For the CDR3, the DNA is TGTGCCAGCACCTCGCGCGGTGAGCAGTTCTTC.